A selection of T cell receptor beta chains follows, all from one sample in a study of T-cell memory formation after mild COVID-19. TCRdb reprocessed the 5' RACE reads via MiXCR and lists one record per CDR3 protein. The table includes 150,000 or so distinct CDR3 sequences, around 15% detected once. The sample consisted of PBMCs or a T cell subset sorted from them (not recorded which). These receptors were collected from an adult woman who had mild COVID-19 (a few samples of this study predate the infection). Cell type and time point are not known. Both conserved end residues are trimmed from each CDR3.

v_gene,j_gene,CDR3aa
TRBV2,TRBJ2-3,ASSSGFTDTQY
TRBV7-6,TRBJ2-5,ASSFDARDREGHKETQY
TRBV5-1,TRBJ2-2,ASSLVLASGGRELF
TRBV7-6,TRBJ2-3,ASSLSAAQVGSTQY
TRBV7-2,TRBJ2-1,ASSRTLDDVDEQF
TRBV11-1,TRBJ2-4,ASSFGGNKGANIQY
TRBV7-3,TRBJ2-5,ASSPGRGRMTQY
TRBV29-1,TRBJ2-1,SVDGLAVYNEQF
TRBV11-2,TRBJ1-2,ASSSLRTGTNYGYT
TRBV20-1,TRBJ2-3,SARSAGGSDTQY
TRBV7-3,TRBJ2-3,ASSASGGTDTQY
TRBV5-1,TRBJ2-3,ASSLEASGAMDTQY
TRBV11-2,TRBJ1-6,ASSLIGNSPLH
TRBV29-1,TRBJ2-5,SVSWDEQETQY
TRBV20-1,TRBJ1-2,SAIRDRGYGYT
TRBV7-2,TRBJ2-7,ASSLVAGQSSYEQY
TRBV27,TRBJ2-7,ASSLGQIHEQY